Listed below are T cell receptor beta chains from one sample, sequenced in a study of control samples from healthy donors and cancer patients. Data came from immunoSEQ multiplex PCR; TCRdb stores just in-frame clones and leaves some out. The table has some 150,000 clones, more than 85% seen once. The sample comprised blood. The receptors stem from a man aged 25-45 years in good health. Each CDR3 is given with its conserved first and last residue. A D gene is named only where the DNA matches it firmly. The size entry is marked missing in some rows and otherwise reads once, few, many or a size class.

cdr3_length j_call d_call clone_size v_call cdr3_aa cdr3_nt
14 TRBJ1-2 NA NA TRBV2 CASRGPESPYGYTF TGTGCCAGCAGAGGCCCGGAATCTCCCTATGGCTACACCTTC
15 TRBJ1-1 TRBD1 few TRBV5-1 CASSLRQGGNTEAFF TGCGCCAGCAGCCTCCGACAGGGAGGAAACACTGAAGCTTTCTTT
18 TRBJ1-1 TRBD1 once TRBV19 CASSSTQRQGQGATEAFF TGTGCCAGTAGTAGCACACAAAGACAGGGACAGGGCGCCACTGAAGCTTTCTTT
17 TRBJ2-7 TRBD2 NA TRBV7-2 CASSLGALAGSSYEQYF TGTGCCAGCAGCTTAGGGGCCCTAGCGGGGTCCTCCTACGAGCAGTACTTC
14 TRBJ2-7 NA NA TRBV19 CASMLTHSSYEQYF TGTGCCAGTATGTTGACTCACAGCTCCTACGAGCAGTACTTC
16 TRBJ2-1 NA NA TRBV7-8 CASSLTLTARYNEQFF TGTGCCAGCAGCTTAACGTTGACAGCGAGGTACAATGAGCAGTTCTTC
13 TRBJ1-5 NA NA TRBV6-5 CASRGESNQPQHF TGTGCCAGCAGGGGGGAGTCCAATCAGCCCCAGCATTTT
17 TRBJ2-2 NA once TRBV24-1 CATSETTGYGYTGELFF TGTGCCACCAGTGAGACAACAGGGTACGGCTACACCGGGGAGCTGTTTTTT
16 TRBJ2-1 TRBD1 NA TRBV6-5 CASSYFPGQGGNEQFF TGTGCCAGCAGTTACTTCCCGGGACAGGGGGGTAATGAGCAGTTCTTC
14 TRBJ2-2 NA NA TRBV7-6 CASSFQESTGELFF TGTGCCAGCAGCTTCCAGGAGAGCACCGGGGAGCTGTTTTTT
13 TRBJ1-2 NA NA TRBV2 CATPGHFNYGYTF TGTGCCACCCCGGGACACTTTAACTATGGCTACACCTTC
16 TRBJ1-2 TRBD1 NA TRBV9 CASSGGTGRTNYGYTF TGTGCCAGCAGCGGCGGGACAGGAAGAACAAACTATGGCTACACCTTC
16 TRBJ2-7 NA NA TRBV7-2 CASSRRGAHQGGEQYF TGTGCCAGCAGCCGTCGGGGGGCCCACCAGGGGGGCGAGCAGTACTTC
13 TRBJ1-2 NA NA TRBV2 CASSAGRGYGYTF TGTGCCAGCAGTGCCGGCAGGGGTTATGGCTACACCTTC
15 TRBJ2-7 NA NA TRBV5-4 CASSLGGYYDYEQYF TGTGCCAGCAGCTTGGGCGGGTACTACGACTACGAGCAGTACTTC
14 TRBJ1-2 NA NA TRBV9 CASSVGQDYYGYTF TGTGCCAGCAGCGTAGGGCAGGACTACTATGGCTACACCTTC
15 TRBJ2-2 NA NA TRBV5-1 CASRNPPGNTGELFF TGCGCCAGCAGAAATCCCCCGGGGAACACCGGGGAGCTGTTTTTT
15 TRBJ2-7 NA once TRBV5-6 CASSPAGRTIYEQYF TGTGCCAGCAGCCCGGCGGGCCGGACGATCTACGAGCAGTACTTC
13 TRBJ2-7 NA NA TRBV5-4 CASSRGSTYEQYF TGTGCCAGCAGCCGTGGAAGTACCTACGAGCAGTACTTC
16 TRBJ1-1 TRBD1 once TRBV7-9 CASSLERTGGYTEAFF TGTGCCAGCAGCTTAGAAAGGACAGGGGGTTACACTGAAGCTTTCTTT
16 TRBJ2-4 NA NA TRBV24-1 CATSARRVIAKNIQYF TGTGCCACCAGTGCGCGAAGGGTGATAGCCAAAAACATTCAGTACTTC
13 TRBJ1-2 NA NA TRBV10-1 CATQNPGSGGYTF TGCGCCACCCAAAACCCAGGGTCTGGTGGCTACACCTTC
16 TRBJ2-2 TRBD2 NA TRBV7-6 CASSPWTSFSTGELFF TGTGCCAGCAGCCCATGGACTAGCTTTAGCACCGGGGAGCTGTTTTTT
11 TRBJ2-7 NA NA TRBV7-9 CASRSDNEQYF TGTGCCAGCAGATCAGATAACGAGCAGTACTTC
14 TRBJ2-1 NA NA TRBV20-1 CSASRGAVDNEQFF TGCAGTGCTAGTCGTGGGGCCGTTGACAATGAGCAGTTCTTC
11 TRBJ1-2 TRBD1 NA TRBV11-2 CASSLGQGHTF TGTGCCAGCAGCTTGGGACAGGGTCACACCTTC
13 TRBJ2-7 TRBD1 NA TRBV29-1 CSVDWTGNNEQYF TGCAGCGTTGATTGGACAGGGAACAACGAGCAGTACTTC